Here is one T cell receptor beta chain with its context. Its antigen is not known. These data are taken from a study of graft-versus-host responses after intestinal transplantation. The CDR3 contains 13 residues. With 3 bases removed from V and 3 bases from J, the gap between germline ends came to 8 bases. Germline CDR1 reads SNHLY; CDR2 reads FYNNEI. Produced via immunoSEQ multiplex PCR; TCRdb's table is partial and in-frame only. The profile shows under 150,000 clones, 90% of them singletons. Study-wide results and limits: Some patients had graft-donor T cell macrochimerism, and their allografts showed high graft-versus-host to host-versus-graft clonal ratios. Early post-transplant HvG declines were associated with peak circulating GvH clone levels.

The material was unstimulated CD4+ T cells sorted from spleen or lymph node cells, obtained before intestinal transplant. This TCR was recovered from a human donor who received an intestinal transplant. This rearrangement joins TRBV2 to TRBJ1-1; D remains unclear. The CDR3 DNA follows: TGTGCCAGCAGTGAGCGGGGATACACTGAAGCTTTCTTT. Residues: CASSERGYTEAFF.